The sequence of this TCR beta chain was determined in a study of blood T cell repertoires in COVID-19. The wider study: The origin of the acute and convalescent COVID-19 samples was the United States, Italy and Spain.

The table came from immunoSEQ multiplex PCR; TCRdb's copy has only in-frame clones and leaves some out. The sample shows about 310,000 clones, around 89% of them seen only once. Cohort 3 recovery required two negative PCRs, clearance, or symptom resolution. This TCR was sampled from a middle-aged woman who had recovered from COVID-19. The sample was PBMCs or T cells enriched from blood (not recorded which).

In DNA, the CDR3 is TGTGCCAGCTTACTAGCGTGGGGACAAGAGACCCAGTACTTC. It encodes CASLLAWGQETQYF. The chain couples TRBV2 to TRBJ2-5; 7 bases align to TRBD2. This CDR3 has 14 residues. V lost 8 bases to trimming and J lost 2 bases; unmatched junction nucleotides: 8. CDR1 is SNHLY and CDR2 is FYNNEI in the germline V gene.